These 28 T cell receptor beta chains came from one sample sequenced in a study of spatial heterogeneity in lung cancer. TCRdb ran MiXCR on the 5' RACE reads and lists one entry per CDR3 protein. The repertoire holds roughly 80,000 distinct CDR3 sequences, with around 13% as singletons. The time point is: sample taken at primary tumor resection. In each case, whole RNA from tumor, nontumor lung or frozen PBMC was sequenced unsorted. Material: PBMCs, obtained at surgery. The receptor source for this set is a male donor with early-stage non-small cell lung cancer.

This clonotype was recorded at least ten times. The J gene is TRBJ2-2, the V gene TRBV2; the match to TRBD1 covers 8 bases. CDR1 is SNHLY, CDR2 FYNNEI, per germline. With 8 bases clipped from V and 1 base from J, the junction kept 3 bases outside the gene matches. This CDR3 comprises 14 residues. The chain's CDR3 is CASGGQGNTGELFF. CDR3 DNA sequence: TGTGCCAGCGGCGGACAGGGGAACACCGGGGAGCTGTTTTTT.

This clonotype has a handful of counts. The V and J genes are TRBV3-1 and TRBJ1-3; 8 nucleotides agree with TRBD1. The germline gives CDR1 LGHDT, CDR2 YNNKEL (reference sequence). With V trimmed by 7 bases and J by 2 bases, 4 bases remained unmatched. The length of the CDR3 is 14 residues. Here the CDR3 DNA reads TGTGCCAGCAACACAGGGGGGACTGGAAACACCATATATTTT. Amino acids: CASNTGGTGNTIYF.

The rearrangement joins TRBV20-1 to TRBJ2-3; 11 bases are a match to TRBD2. Germline V lookup: CDR1 DFQATT, CDR2 SNEGSKA (reference sequence). This CDR3 contains 14 residues. V dropped 3 bases and J dropped 4; count of bases not matched to a gene: 3. The CDR3 spells CSASSGGAPDTQYF. As DNA, the CDR3 is TGCAGTGCTAGTAGCGGGGGGGCCCCAGATACGCAGTATTTT.

The chain employs TRBV6-2 or TRBV6-3 and TRBJ2-7; 8 bases fit TRBD1. The CDR3 sequence is 16 residues long. The J segment lost 5 bases and the V segment lost 5 bases, leaving 14 bases of the junction unmatched. Germline values: CDR1 MNHEY, CDR2 SVGEGT. The CDR3 spells CASSTRARTGRHEQYF. The DNA of the CDR3 is TGTGCCAGCAGTACCAGAGCCAGGACAGGGCGCCACGAGCAGTACTTC.

This clonotype was seen at least ten times. This chain links TRBV24-1 with TRBJ1-1; D call uncertain. The length of the CDR3 is 12 residues. Germline assignment: CDR1 KGHDR and CDR2 SFDVKD. V was cut by 1 base and J by 5 bases, with 4 bases left in between. CDR3 sequence (DNA): TGTGCCACCAGTGATTTTGGTACTGAAGCTTTCTTT. Its translation is CATSDFGTEAFF.

Turning to this clonotype: This may stem from a read error, because a much larger clone lies one nucleotide away. The chain recombines TRBV6-6 with TRBJ2-7; no firm D call. The germline V and J ends were trimmed by 7 bases and 5 bases, with 12 bases remaining between them. The CDR3 totals 12 residues. The germline gives CDR1 MNHNY, CDR2 SVGAGI (reference sequence). The CDR3 DNA reads TGTGCCAGCACCTCTAGTTCGCACGAGCAGTACTTC. Residues: CASTSSSHEQYF.

This clonotype was found a few times. This chain uses TRBV13 with TRBJ2-7, with 15 nucleotides matching TRBD2. The V gene's germline CDR1 is PRHDT and CDR2 FYEKMQ (reference sequence). V trimming: 5 bases; J trimming: 2 bases; junction bases outside the gene matches: 7. This CDR3 has 17 residues. The CDR3 bases are TGTGCCAGCAGCCCAGGACTAGCGGGAGGGACCCCCTACGAGCAGTACTTC. Amino acids: CASSPGLAGGTPYEQYF.

The genes are TRBV7-2 and TRBJ2-7; TRBD1 matches 9 bases. The CDR3 is made up of 14 amino acids. Germline lookup yields CDR1 SGHTA and CDR2 FQGNSA. The V gene end was trimmed by 5 bases and the J gene end by 7 bases; junction bases not matched to a gene: 9. The CDR3, as DNA: TGTGCCAGCAGCCTACAGGGGGCTGTAAGGGAGCAGTACTTC. Protein sequence: CASSLQGAVREQYF.

This clonotype has a handful of counts. This rearrangement joins TRBV12-3 or TRBV12-4 to TRBJ2-7, with a weak D call TRBD2 (5 bases). The CDR3 consists of 15 residues. Between the trimmed V and J ends, which lost 6 bases and 0 bases, there was a span of 15 bases. CDR3 in amino acids: CASSPQAAVSYEQYF. In nucleotides, the CDR3 is TGTGCCAGCAGCCCACAAGCGGCGGTCTCCTACGAGCAGTACTTC.

About this clonotype itself: A much larger clone lies a single base off, so this may be a read error. The missing conserved phenylalanine or tryptophan at the end of this CDR3 makes a read error likely. The chain is built from TRBV2 and TRBJ1-1; D is uncertain. V was cut by 3 bases and J by 5 bases, with 7 bases left in between. Looked up from germline, CDR1 is SNHLY and CDR2 is FYNNEI. CDR3 length: 12 residues. The CDR3 protein is CASSDYGTEAFY. DNA for the CDR3: TGTGCCAGCAGTGATTACGGGACTGAAGCTTTCTAT.

The J gene is TRBJ1-2, the V gene TRBV29-1; D is uncertain. The CDR3 loop spans 12 amino acids. V was shortened by 2 bases and J by 5 bases, with 9 bases between the two germline ends. Germline V gene data show CDR1 as SQVTM and CDR2 as ANQGSEA. The chain's CDR3 is CSVETREYGYTF. The CDR3 DNA is TGCAGCGTTGAAACGCGGGAGTATGGCTACACCTTC.

This clonotype came up a few times. The chain links TRBV27 to TRBJ2-7; 10 nucleotides align to TRBD1. The CDR3 covers 14 residues. From germline, CDR1 is MNHEY and CDR2 SMNVEV (reference sequence). Trimming took 6 bases from V and 3 from J; bases not matched to a gene: 5. As DNA, the CDR3 is TGTGCCAGCAGCTCACGGACAGGGGGCTACGAGCAGTACTTC. Its translation: CASSSRTGGYEQYF.

This clonotype appeared many times. V is TRBV20-1 and J is TRBJ1-2; D is ambiguous. Trimming left V 5 bases short and J 8 bases short, with 9 bases between. Germline CDR1 and CDR2: DFQATT and SNEGSKA (reference sequence). CDR3 size: 10 residues. The CDR3 nucleotides read TGCAGTGCTGGCTTGGGCGGCTACACCTTC. It is translated as CSAGLGGYTF.

This clonotype appeared a few times. The chain links TRBV29-1 to TRBJ1-2; D gene uncertain. Looked up from germline, CDR1 is SQVTM and CDR2 is ANQGSEA. Between the trimmed V and J ends, which lost 2 bases and 8 bases, there was a span of 9 bases. The CDR3 runs 11 residues. CDR3: CSVESRRGYTF. As DNA, the CDR3 is TGCAGCGTTGAAAGTAGGAGAGGCTACACCTTC.

This clonotype has only a few counts. The chain uses TRBV3-1 and TRBJ2-7, with D perhaps given as TRBD1 or TRBD2 (5 bases each). Germline CDR1 reads LGHDT; CDR2 reads YNNKEL (reference sequence). CDR3 length: 13 residues. V lost 3 bases and J 6 bases, leaving 12 bases between the germline ends. CDR3 region: CASSHGTAREQYF. The CDR3 nucleotides read TGTGCCAGCAGCCATGGGACGGCCCGCGAGCAGTACTTC.

This clonotype was seen only a few times. CDR3 loop: CASSQALDRNYGYTF. The CDR3 coding sequence is TGTGCCAGCAGCCAGGCCTTGGACAGAAACTATGGCTACACCTTC. V is TRBV14 and J is TRBJ1-2, with D possibly being TRBD1 (6 bases). Looked up from germline, CDR1 is SGHDN and CDR2 is FVKESK. CDR3 length equals 15 residues. The V end lost 3 bases, the J end lost 2 bases, and 13 bases lay between the germline ends.

The chain couples TRBV13 to TRBJ2-3, with 15 bases matching TRBD2. This CDR3 has 21 residues. The germline V gene has CDR1 PRHDT and CDR2 FYEKMQ (reference sequence). J was trimmed by 0 bases and V by 2 bases; bases with no gene match: 12. The CDR3 bases are TGTGCCAGCAGCTTACGTCCGGGACTAGCGGGAGGACCCTCTAGCACAGATACGCAGTATTTT. Amino acids: CASSLRPGLAGGPSSTDTQYF.

The sample holds many counts of this clonotype. This sequence joins TRBV3-1 and TRBJ2-7; D might be TRBD1 or TRBD2, each matching 5 bases. Germline assignment: CDR1 LGHDT and CDR2 YNNKEL (reference sequence). The CDR3 consists of 14 residues. V gave up 2 bases and J gave up 4 bases, with 12 bases separating them. The CDR3, as DNA: TGTGCCAGCAGCCAAAATCCGGGGCCATACGAGCAGTACTTC. Its protein product is CASSQNPGPYEQYF.

The chain is built from TRBV3-1 and TRBJ1-2; D not certain. The V and J ends lost 0 bases and 8 bases respectively, with 13 bases between them. CDR1 LGHDT and CDR2 YNNKEL come from the germline V gene (reference sequence). The CDR3 length is 14 residues. Here the CDR3 DNA reads TGTGCCAGCAGCCAAGACTCATCAAGAGGGGGCTACACCTTC. Translation gives CASSQDSSRGGYTF.

The chain employs TRBV11-2 and TRBJ1-3; no reliable D call. In germline, CDR1 is SGHAT, CDR2 FQNNGV. The length of the CDR3 is 15 residues. The V end was cut by 1 base, the J end by 4 bases, with 11 bases between. Here the CDR3 DNA reads TGTGCCAGCAGCTTAGCCCTTACTACCGGAAACACCATATATTTT. Amino acid sequence: CASSLALTTGNTIYF.

This clonotype appeared a few times. The chain is built from TRBV10-1 and TRBJ2-2, with D maybe TRBD2 (6 bases). V was clipped by 6 bases and J by 5 bases, with 13 bases between them. Germline V lookup: CDR1 WNHNN, CDR2 SYGVQD (reference sequence). This CDR3 spans 14 amino acids. CDR3 residues: CASSEGLGTGELFF. The CDR3 region has the DNA TGCGCCAGCAGCGAGGGACTGGGGACCGGGGAGCTGTTTTTT.

This clonotype turned up a few times. The V gene is TRBV7-2, the J gene TRBJ2-3; maybe TRBD2 (6 bases). Trimming removed 4 bases at V and 5 bases at J, with 19 bases between. This CDR3 has 16 amino acids. Germline CDR1 and CDR2: SGHTA and FQGNSA. CDR3 sequence (DNA): TGTGCCAGCAGCTGGTTAGCGGACTTGTTGAAAGATACGCAGTATTTT. As protein: CASSWLADLLKDTQYF.

This clonotype was seen at least ten times. The chain links TRBV29-1 to TRBJ1-1; D is possibly TRBD1 (6 bases). This CDR3 contains 12 residues. V was cut by 7 bases and J by 0 bases, with 9 bases left in between. Germline CDR1 reads SQVTM; CDR2 reads ANQGSEA. CDR3 sequence: CSGGTLNTEAFF. The CDR3 nucleotides read TGCAGCGGCGGGACATTGAACACTGAAGCTTTCTTT. The whole variable domain, filled in from reference TRBV29-1 and TRBJ1-1, reads SAVISQKPSRDICQRGTSLTIQCQVDSQVTMMFWYRQQPGQSLTLIATANQGSEATYESGFVIDKFPISRPNLTFSTLTVSNMSPEDSSIYLCSGGTLNTEAFFGQGTRLTVV.

This clonotype was detected a few times. The chain combines TRBV5-1 with TRBJ2-1; 7 bases agree with TRBD1. Trimming removed 0 bases from V and 6 bases from J; junction bases left unmatched: 3. Germline assignment: CDR1 SGHRS and CDR2 YFSETQ. This CDR3 contains 14 residues. The CDR3 here is CASSLGQGTNEQFF. The DNA for the CDR3 is TGCGCCAGCAGCTTGGGACAGGGAACCAATGAGCAGTTCTTC.

This sequence joins TRBV20-1 and TRBJ2-5; TRBD1 matches 7 bases. Germline V gene lookup returns CDR1 DFQATT and CDR2 SNEGSKA (reference sequence). The CDR3 runs 17 residues. The J segment lost 5 bases and the V segment lost 3 bases, leaving 18 bases of the junction unmatched. This CDR3 is CSARGPSHGTEAETQYF. As DNA, the CDR3 is TGCAGTGCTAGGGGTCCATCCCATGGGACAGAGGCGGAGACCCAGTACTTC.

This clonotype was seen a handful of times. This sequence joins TRBV6-2 or TRBV6-3 and TRBJ2-1; TRBD1 matches 8 bases. This CDR3 has 14 amino acids. The germline V gene encodes CDR1 MNHEY and CDR2 SVGEGT. Trimming at V came to 8 bases and at J to 4 bases, leaving 7 bases not matched to a gene. The CDR3 coding sequence is TGTGCCAGCTTGAAACAGGGGGTTTACAATGAGCAGTTCTTC. Amino acid sequence: CASLKQGVYNEQFF.

This clonotype was found many times. The gene calls are TRBV29-1 and TRBJ2-3, with 9 bases that match TRBD2. The V segment lost 4 bases and the J segment 3 bases; nucleotides outside the gene matches: 14. The CDR3 spans 17 residues. Germline CDR1 SQVTM, CDR2 ANQGSEA. The CDR3: CSVARSGRGTGTDTQYF. The CDR3 bases are TGCAGCGTTGCACGTAGCGGGAGAGGAACGGGGACAGATACGCAGTATTTT.

This clonotype occurred many times. The chain joins TRBV18 to TRBJ2-3, with 11 bases that match TRBD2. V shed 3 bases and J 9 bases; nucleotides not matched to a gene: 8. The CDR3 is 15 residues long. Germline CDR1 KGHSH, CDR2 LQKENI. CDR3 nucleotides: TGTGCCAGCTCACCTTCTCCGACTAGCGGGACCACGCAGTATTTT. It translates to CASSPSPTSGTTQYF. The full variable domain, its missing parts supplied by reference TRBV18 and TRBJ2-3, is NAGVMQNPRHLVRRRGQEARLRCSPMKGHSHVYWYRQLPEEGLKFMVYLQKENIIDESGMPKERFSAEFPKEGPSILRIQQVVRGDSAAYFCASSPSPTSGTTQYFGPGTRLTVL.